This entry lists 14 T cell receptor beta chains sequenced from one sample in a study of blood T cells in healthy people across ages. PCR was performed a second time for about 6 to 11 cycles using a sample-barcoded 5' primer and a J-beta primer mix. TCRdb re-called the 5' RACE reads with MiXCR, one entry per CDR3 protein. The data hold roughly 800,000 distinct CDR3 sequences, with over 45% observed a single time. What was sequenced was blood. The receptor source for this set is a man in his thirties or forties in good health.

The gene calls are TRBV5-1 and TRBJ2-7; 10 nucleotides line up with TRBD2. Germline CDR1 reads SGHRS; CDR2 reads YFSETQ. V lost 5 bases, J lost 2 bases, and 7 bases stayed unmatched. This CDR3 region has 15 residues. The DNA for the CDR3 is TGCGCCAGCAGACCTCTAGCGGGAGACGCCTACGAGCAGTACTTC. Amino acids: CASRPLAGDAYEQYF.

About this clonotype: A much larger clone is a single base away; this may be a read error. The CDR3 protein is CSAYAGQVSYGYTF. The CDR3 nucleotides read TGCAGTGCCTACGCGGGACAGGTTAGCTATGGCTACACCTTC. V and J are TRBV20-1 and TRBJ1-2, with TRBD1 matching 8 bases. Germline assignment: CDR1 DFQATT and CDR2 SNEGSKA (reference sequence). The CDR3 covers 14 residues. V shed 6 bases, J shed 4 bases, and the junction held 10 bases outside the gene matches.

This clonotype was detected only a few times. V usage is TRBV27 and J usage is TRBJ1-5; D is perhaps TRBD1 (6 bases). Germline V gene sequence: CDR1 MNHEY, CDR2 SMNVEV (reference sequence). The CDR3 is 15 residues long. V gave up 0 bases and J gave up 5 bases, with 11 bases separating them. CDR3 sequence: CASSLSGGSDQPQHF. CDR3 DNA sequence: TGTGCCAGCAGTTTATCAGGGGGGTCGGATCAGCCCCAGCATTTT.

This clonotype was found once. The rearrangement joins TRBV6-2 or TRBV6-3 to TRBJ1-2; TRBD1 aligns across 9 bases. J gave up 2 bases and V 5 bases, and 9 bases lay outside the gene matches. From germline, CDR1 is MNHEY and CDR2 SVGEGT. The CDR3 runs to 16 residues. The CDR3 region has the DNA TGTGCCAGCAGTCCTGCCGCCGGGACAGGGAACTATGGCTACACCTTC. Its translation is CASSPAAGTGNYGYTF.

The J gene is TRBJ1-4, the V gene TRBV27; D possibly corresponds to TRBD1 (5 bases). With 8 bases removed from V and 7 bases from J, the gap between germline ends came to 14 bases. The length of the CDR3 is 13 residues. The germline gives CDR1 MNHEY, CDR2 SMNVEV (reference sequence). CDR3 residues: CASARDPFEKLFF. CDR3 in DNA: TGTGCCAGCGCCCGGGACCCCTTTGAAAAACTGTTTTTT. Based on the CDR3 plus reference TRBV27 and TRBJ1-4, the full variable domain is EAQVTQNPRYLITVTGKKLTVTCSQNMNHEYMSWYRQDPGLGLRQIYYSMNVEVTDKGDVPEGYKVSRKEKRNFPLILESPSPNQTSLYFCASARDPFEKLFFGSGTQLSVL.

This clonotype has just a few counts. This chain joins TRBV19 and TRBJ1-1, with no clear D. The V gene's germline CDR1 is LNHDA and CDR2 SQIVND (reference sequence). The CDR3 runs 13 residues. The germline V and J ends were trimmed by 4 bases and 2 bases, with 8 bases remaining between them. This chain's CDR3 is CASSTTANTEAFF. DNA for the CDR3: TGTGCCAGTAGTACTACAGCAAACACTGAAGCTTTCTTT.

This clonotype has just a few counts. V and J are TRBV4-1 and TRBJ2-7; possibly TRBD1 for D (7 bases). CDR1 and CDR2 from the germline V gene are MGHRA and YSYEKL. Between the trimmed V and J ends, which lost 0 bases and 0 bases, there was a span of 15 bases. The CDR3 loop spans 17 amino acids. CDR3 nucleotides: TGCGCCAGCAGCCAAGATGATGGCGGGACAGTCTCCTACGAGCAGTACTTC. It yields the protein CASSQDDGGTVSYEQYF.

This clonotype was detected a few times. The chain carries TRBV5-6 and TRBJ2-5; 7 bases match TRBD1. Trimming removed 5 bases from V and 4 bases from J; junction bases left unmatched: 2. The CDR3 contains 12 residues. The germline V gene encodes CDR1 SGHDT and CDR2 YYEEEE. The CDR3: CASRWDRETQYF. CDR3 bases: TGTGCCAGCAGATGGGACAGAGAGACCCAGTACTTC.

This CDR3 reads CASGRTGIINEQFF. The CDR3 nucleotides are TGTGCCAGCGGACGGACAGGGATTATCAATGAGCAGTTCTTC. The chain uses TRBV6-1 and TRBJ2-1; the match to TRBD1 covers 8 bases. This CDR3 is built from 14 residues. The V gene's germline CDR1 is MNHNS and CDR2 SASEGT. J lost 6 bases, V lost 8 bases, and 9 bases had no gene match.

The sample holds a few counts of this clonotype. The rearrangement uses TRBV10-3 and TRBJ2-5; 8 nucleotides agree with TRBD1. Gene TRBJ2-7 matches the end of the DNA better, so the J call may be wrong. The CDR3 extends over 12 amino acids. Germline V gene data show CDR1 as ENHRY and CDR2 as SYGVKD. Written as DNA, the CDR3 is TGTGCCATCAGGACACAGGGGGACGAGCAGTACTTC. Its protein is CAIRTQGDEQYF.

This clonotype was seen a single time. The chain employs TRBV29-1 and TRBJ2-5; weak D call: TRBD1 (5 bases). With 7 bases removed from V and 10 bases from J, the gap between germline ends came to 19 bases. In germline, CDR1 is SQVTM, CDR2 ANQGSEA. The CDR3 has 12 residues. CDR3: CSGGQGLDGQYF. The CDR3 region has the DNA TGCAGCGGGGGCCAGGGCCTCGACGGCCAGTACTTC.

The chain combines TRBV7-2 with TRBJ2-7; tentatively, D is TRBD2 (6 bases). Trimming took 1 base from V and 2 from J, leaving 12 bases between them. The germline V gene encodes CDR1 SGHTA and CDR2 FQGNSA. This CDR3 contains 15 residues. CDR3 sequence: CASSLGAGGTYEQYF. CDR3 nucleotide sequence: TGTGCCAGCAGCTTAGGGGCCGGAGGGACCTACGAGCAGTACTTC. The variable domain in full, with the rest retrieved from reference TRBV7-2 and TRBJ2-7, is GAGVSQSPSNKVTEKGKDVELRCDPISGHTALYWYRQSLGQGLEFLIYFQGNSAPDKSGLPSDRFSAERTGGSVSTLTIQRTQQEDSAVYLCASSLGAGGTYEQYFGPGTRLTVT.

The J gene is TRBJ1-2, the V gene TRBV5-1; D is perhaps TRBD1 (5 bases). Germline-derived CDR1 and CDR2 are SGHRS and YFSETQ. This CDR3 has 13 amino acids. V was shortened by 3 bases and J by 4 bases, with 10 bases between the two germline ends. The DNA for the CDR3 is TGCGCCAGCAGCTGGGGGACCGGCTATGGCTACACCTTC. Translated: CASSWGTGYGYTF.

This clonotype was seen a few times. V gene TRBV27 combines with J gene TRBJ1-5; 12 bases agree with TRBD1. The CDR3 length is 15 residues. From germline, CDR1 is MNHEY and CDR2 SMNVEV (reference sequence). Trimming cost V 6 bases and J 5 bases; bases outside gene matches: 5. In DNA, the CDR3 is TGTGCCAGCAGCAGGGACAGGGGGCGTGATCAGCCCCAGCATTTT. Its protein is CASSRDRGRDQPQHF.